Below are 20 T cell receptor beta chains sequenced from a single sample in a study of T cell responses to AZD1222 COVID-19 vaccine. Assay used: immunoSEQ multiplex PCR; TCRdb lists only in-frame clones, some missing. The table includes 100,000 to 150,000 clones, 75% to 85% detected once. Source: peripheral blood, taken 28 days after the second AZD1222 dose. The source is an adult who received the AZD1222 COVID-19 vaccine.

This clone was detected a few times. The chain employs TRBV29-1 and TRBJ1-3, with D possibly TRBD1 on 5 matching bases. The germline gives CDR1 SQVTM, CDR2 ANQGSEA. V was cut by 0 bases and J by 9 bases, with 18 bases left in between. The CDR3 runs 15 residues. CDR3 sequence reads: CSVEDPARMGGTIYF. The CDR3 coding sequence is TGCAGCGTTGAAGATCCGGCACGGATGGGGGGCACCATATATTTT.

The V gene is TRBV6-5, the J gene TRBJ1-5; possible D gene TRBD1, 5 bases. Between the trimmed V and J ends, which lost 6 bases and 1 base, there was a span of 13 bases. Per the germline V gene, CDR1 is MNHEY and CDR2 is SVGAGI. The CDR3 extends over 15 amino acids. In nucleotides, the CDR3 is TGTGCCAGCAGCTCCAGGGTAAAAAGCAATCAGCCCCAGCATTTT. Its translation is CASSSRVKSNQPQHF.

The sample holds one count of this clone. The chain carries TRBV7-2 and TRBJ1-5, with TRBD1 identical over 8 bases. This CDR3 is 14 amino acids long. Unmatched junction bases numbered 3, after V lost 5 bases and J lost 3 bases. Germline CDR1 SGHTA, CDR2 FQGNSA. As DNA, the CDR3 is TGTGCCAGCAGCCGGACAGGGAACAATCAGCCCCAGCATTTT. Its translation is CASSRTGNNQPQHF.

The genes are TRBV7-2 and TRBJ2-3; 14 nucleotides line up with TRBD2. This CDR3 comprises 19 residues. Germline V gives CDR1 SGHTA, CDR2 FQGNSA. Trimming at V came to 4 bases and at J to 3 bases, leaving 12 bases not matched to a gene. CDR3 region: CASSSSGTSGGLGTDTQYF. Written as DNA, the CDR3 is TGTGCCAGCAGCTCCTCCGGGACTAGCGGGGGCCTTGGGACAGATACGCAGTATTTT.

V usage is TRBV6-6 and J usage is TRBJ1-5; 7 bases line up with TRBD1. The germline CDR1 and CDR2 sequences are MNHNY and SVGAGI (reference sequence). The CDR3 spans 15 residues. Germline trimming cut 7 bases from V and 7 bases from J; bases unmatched to any gene: 13. The CDR3 sequence: CASTPRQGLGQPQHF. The CDR3, as DNA: TGTGCCAGCACCCCTCGACAGGGACTAGGGCAGCCCCAGCATTTT.

This clone appeared a few times. The rearrangement links TRBV7-2 to TRBJ2-1; the match to TRBD2 covers 10 bases. J gave up 7 bases and V 5 bases, and 11 bases lay outside the gene matches. Per the germline V gene, CDR1 is SGHTA and CDR2 is FQGNSA. This CDR3 has 16 amino acids. The CDR3 loop reads CASSLKGASGGNEQFF. For the CDR3, the DNA is TGTGCCAGCAGCCTAAAAGGGGCTAGCGGGGGTAATGAGCAGTTCTTC.

The chain is built from TRBV6-1 and TRBJ2-7; D is perhaps TRBD1 (6 bases). Between the trimmed V and J ends, which lost 0 bases and 3 bases, there was a span of 12 bases. The CDR3 spans 15 residues. Germline V gives CDR1 MNHNS, CDR2 SASEGT. This CDR3 is CASSEAPTGDYEQYF. The CDR3 region has the DNA TGTGCCAGCAGTGAAGCCCCGACAGGAGACTACGAGCAGTACTTC.

The chain links TRBV7-9 to TRBJ2-2; 7 bases fit TRBD1. CDR1 is SEHNR, CDR2 FQNEAQ, per germline (reference sequence). V was pared by 1 base and J by 3 bases, with 5 bases of the junction left unmatched. CDR3 size: 16 residues. CDR3 bases: TGTGCCAGCAGCTTAGGACAGGGCTTCGACACCGGGGAGCTGTTTTTT. Translated: CASSLGQGFDTGELFF.

This chain links TRBV5-1 with TRBJ2-5, with a possible D match to TRBD2 (6 bases). Trimming took off 4 bases at V and 4 bases at J, with 20 bases between the two ends. From germline, CDR1 is SGHRS and CDR2 YFSETQ. The CDR3 has 16 amino acids. The CDR3 protein is CASSPGGGQAGETQYF. DNA of the CDR3: TGCGCCAGCAGCCCCGGGGGTGGGCAGGCAGGAGAGACCCAGTACTTC.

The rearrangement links TRBV19 to TRBJ2-7, with a weak D call TRBD1 (6 bases). The CDR3 has 13 amino acids. Trimming took off 7 bases at V and 5 bases at J, with 15 bases between the two ends. Germline V gene lookup returns CDR1 LNHDA and CDR2 SQIVND (reference sequence). CDR3: CASTRTGSDEQYF. DNA for the CDR3: TGTGCCAGTACTCGTACAGGGAGTGACGAGCAGTACTTC.

This rearrangement joins TRBV10-3 to TRBJ2-1; no firm D call. The length of the CDR3 is 14 residues. V was trimmed by 6 bases and J by 3 bases, leaving 12 bases between them. CDR1 is ENHRY, CDR2 SYGVKD, per germline. The CDR3 protein is CAIRPSEFYNEQFF. The CDR3 nucleotides read TGTGCCATCAGGCCCTCAGAATTCTACAATGAGCAGTTCTTC.

This clone was seen once. The rearrangement uses TRBV2 and TRBJ1-1; 7 bases map to TRBD1. The CDR3 covers 12 residues. The junction had 6 bases not matched to a gene; V was cut back by 7 bases and J by 7 bases. Per germline, CDR1 SNHLY and CDR2 FYNNEI. The CDR3 DNA reads as TGTGCCAGCATCAGGGGGGCAGTTGAAGCTTTCTTT. Translation: CASIRGAVEAFF.

This clone is a singleton in its sample. The rearrangement links TRBV7-8 to TRBJ1-5; D is unclear. This CDR3 comprises 16 residues. V was cut by 3 bases and J by 1 base, with 13 bases left in between. The V gene's germline CDR1 is SGHVS and CDR2 FQNEAQ. DNA for the CDR3: TGTGCCAGCAGCTTTGGGCAGTACGGGAGCAATCAGCCCCAGCATTTT. Translating it yields CASSFGQYGSNQPQHF.

J is TRBJ2-1 and V is TRBV11-3, with D possibly TRBD2 on 7 matching bases. The CDR3 length is 16 residues. V lost 1 base and J 7 bases, leaving 17 bases between the germline ends. The V gene's germline CDR1 is SGHNT and CDR2 YENEEA. CDR3 bases: TGTGCCAGCAGCTTAGGGGGCGGGGGCCTTGGGAATGAGCAGTTCTTC. Protein: CASSLGGGGLGNEQFF.

The genes are TRBV9 and TRBJ2-1; 9 bases are a match to TRBD2. The CDR3 is 17 residues long. With V trimmed by 1 base and J by 8 bases, 13 bases remained unmatched. The germline gives CDR1 SGDLS, CDR2 YYNGEE. The DNA for the CDR3 is TGTGCCAGCAGCGTAAGTAGCGGGGGAGGCCTTATGGATGAGCAGTTCTTC. Translated, it gives CASSVSSGGGLMDEQFF.

The chain combines TRBV27 with TRBJ2-2; the match to TRBD2 covers 10 bases. With V trimmed by 6 bases and J by 6 bases, 10 bases remained unmatched. The CDR3 length is 16 residues. Germline CDR1 and CDR2: MNHEY and SMNVEV (reference sequence). CDR3 nucleotides: TGTGCCAGCAGCCCAGCGGGGGGGCATTACCCCGGGGAGCTGTTTTTT. This codes for CASSPAGGHYPGELFF.

In DNA, the CDR3 is TGTGCCAGCAGCGTAGGGAGACTAGCGGGTTACAATGAGCAGTTCTTC. Protein sequence: CASSVGRLAGYNEQFF. The J gene is TRBJ2-1, the V gene TRBV9; the match to TRBD2 covers 10 bases. The V gene end was trimmed by 0 bases and the J gene end by 4 bases; junction bases not matched to a gene: 4. The CDR3 totals 16 residues. Germline V gene lookup returns CDR1 SGDLS and CDR2 YYNGEE.

This rearrangement joins TRBV3-1 (or the pseudogene TRBV3-2) to TRBJ2-3; tentative D call: TRBD1 (5 bases). The CDR3 extends over 12 amino acids. Trimming left V 4 bases short and J 3 bases short, with 5 bases between. CDR1 is LGHDT, CDR2 YNNKEL, per germline (reference sequence). The CDR3: CASSPGTDTQYF. DNA for the CDR3: TGTGCCAGCAGCCCAGGGACAGATACGCAGTATTTT.

The rearrangement joins TRBV6-2 or TRBV6-3 to TRBJ2-2; 7 nucleotides line up with TRBD2. The V gene's germline CDR1 is MNHEY and CDR2 SVGEGT. CDR3 size: 18 residues. Unmatched junction bases numbered 8, after V lost 1 base and J lost 0 bases. CDR3 sequence reads: CASSYFNGGTSNTGELFF. The CDR3 DNA is TGTGCCAGCAGTTACTTCAACGGGGGGACGTCGAACACCGGGGAGCTGTTTTTT.

This sequence joins TRBV27 and TRBJ1-2; the D is unclear. This CDR3 comprises 13 residues. Trimming stripped 6 bases from V and 7 bases from J, with 15 bases between. CDR1 and CDR2 (germline): MNHEY, SMNVEV (reference sequence). As DNA, the CDR3 is TGTGCCAGCAGCGTGGGGTTCACTGGTGGCTACACCTTC. It specifies CASSVGFTGGYTF.